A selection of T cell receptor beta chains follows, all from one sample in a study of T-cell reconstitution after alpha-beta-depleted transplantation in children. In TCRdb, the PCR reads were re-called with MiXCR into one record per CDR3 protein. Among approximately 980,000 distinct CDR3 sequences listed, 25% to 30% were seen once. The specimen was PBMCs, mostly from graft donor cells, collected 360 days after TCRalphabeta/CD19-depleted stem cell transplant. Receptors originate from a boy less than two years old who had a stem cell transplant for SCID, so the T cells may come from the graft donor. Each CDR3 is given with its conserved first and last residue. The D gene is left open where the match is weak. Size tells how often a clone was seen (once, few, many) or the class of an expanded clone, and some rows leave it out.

CDR3 DNA: TGCAGTGCACCGTTCGGGGTGAACACAGATACGCAGTATTTT
CDR3 protein: CSAPFGVNTDTQYF
CDR3 length: 14
clone size: few
V gene: TRBV20-1
J gene: TRBJ2-3
D gene: -

CDR3 DNA: TGTGCCAGCAGCTCTCGTCAGGGGGCATTGAGGGCAAGCACAGATACGCAGTATTTT
CDR3 protein: CASSSRQGALRASTDTQYF
CDR3 length: 19
clone size: -
V gene: TRBV11-1
J gene: TRBJ2-3
D gene: TRBD1

CDR3 DNA: TGTGCCAGCAGCCGATGGCTACGTAATGAAAAACTGTTTTTT
CDR3 protein: CASSRWLRNEKLFF
CDR3 length: 14
clone size: few
V gene: TRBV3-1
J gene: TRBJ1-4
D gene: -

CDR3 DNA: TGTGCCATCAGTGAAGGTGGGAGGGGATCGCGCACAGATACGCAGTATTTT
CDR3 protein: CAISEGGRGSRTDTQYF
CDR3 length: 17
clone size: -
V gene: TRBV10-3
J gene: TRBJ2-3
D gene: TRBD2

CDR3 DNA: TGTGCCAGCAGTCCCTGGACATCTAACTATGGCTACACCTTC
CDR3 protein: CASSPWTSNYGYTF
CDR3 length: 14
clone size: few
V gene: TRBV28
J gene: TRBJ1-2
D gene: -

CDR3 DNA: TGTGCCAGCAGCTTAAGTCCCGGTTCAGGGCGCGAGCAGTACTTC
CDR3 protein: CASSLSPGSGREQYF
CDR3 length: 15
clone size: -
V gene: TRBV7-2
J gene: TRBJ2-7
D gene: -

CDR3 DNA: TGCAGTGCTGGGAAGAGCGCAGATACGCAGTATTTT
CDR3 protein: CSAGKSADTQYF
CDR3 length: 12
clone size: -
V gene: TRBV20-1
J gene: TRBJ2-3
D gene: -

CDR3 DNA: TGCAGCGTCGTCTATAACTCCTACAATGAGCAGTTCTTC
CDR3 protein: CSVVYNSYNEQFF
CDR3 length: 13
clone size: -
V gene: TRBV29-1
J gene: TRBJ2-1
D gene: -

CDR3 DNA: TGTGCCATCAGTGAGGGGAGCTCTGGAAACACCATATATTTT
CDR3 protein: CAISEGSSGNTIYF
CDR3 length: 14
clone size: -
V gene: TRBV10-3
J gene: TRBJ1-3
D gene: -

CDR3 DNA: TGTGCCAGCAGACTTACGGGGAGCTCCTACAATGAGCAGTTCTTC
CDR3 protein: CASRLTGSSYNEQFF
CDR3 length: 15
clone size: many
V gene: TRBV28
J gene: TRBJ2-1
D gene: -

CDR3 DNA: TGCAGTGCTAAACAGGGCGGTGGGCAGCCCCAGCATTTT
CDR3 protein: CSAKQGGGQPQHF
CDR3 length: 13
clone size: -
V gene: TRBV20-1
J gene: TRBJ1-5
D gene: -

CDR3 DNA: TGTGCCAGCAGTTTAAAGGGGTCGGTCACCGGGGAGCTGTTTTTT
CDR3 protein: CASSLKGSVTGELFF
CDR3 length: 15
clone size: few
V gene: TRBV27
J gene: TRBJ2-2
D gene: -

CDR3 DNA: TGTGCCAGCAGTTTGTTTATCACCGGGGAGCTGTTTTTT
CDR3 protein: CASSLFITGELFF
CDR3 length: 13
clone size: few
V gene: TRBV27
J gene: TRBJ2-2
D gene: -

CDR3 DNA: TGTGCCAGGAGCCTTGGGCCTAACTATGGCTACACCTTC
CDR3 protein: CARSLGPNYGYTF
CDR3 length: 13
clone size: -
V gene: TRBV7-9
J gene: TRBJ1-2
D gene: -

CDR3 DNA: TGTGCCACCAAGCCTGGCCATGGACAGGGAAGAATCGAAAACTATGGCTACACCTTC
CDR3 protein: CATKPGHGQGRIENYGYTF
CDR3 length: 19
clone size: few
V gene: TRBV15
J gene: TRBJ1-2
D gene: TRBD1

CDR3 DNA: TGTGCCAGCAGTTTCTCGGTTACCTCTGGAAACACCATATATTTT
CDR3 protein: CASSFSVTSGNTIYF
CDR3 length: 15
clone size: -
V gene: TRBV12-3/TRBV12-4
J gene: TRBJ1-3
D gene: -

CDR3 DNA: TGTGCCAGCAGTTTCGGGTTGGTTTCTGGCTACACCTTC
CDR3 protein: CASSFGLVSGYTF
CDR3 length: 13
clone size: -
V gene: TRBV12-3/TRBV12-4
J gene: TRBJ1-2
D gene: -

CDR3 DNA: TGTGCCAGCAGCCAAGGGAGTGCCGGGACACCTAAAGGAGAGACCCAGTACTTC
CDR3 protein: CASSQGSAGTPKGETQYF
CDR3 length: 18
clone size: -
V gene: TRBV2
J gene: TRBJ2-5
D gene: -

CDR3 DNA: TGTGCCATGAGAGAAGGGAGGGATCCCCAAGAGACCCAGTACTTC
CDR3 protein: CAMREGRDPQETQYF
CDR3 length: 15
clone size: -
V gene: TRBV10-3
J gene: TRBJ2-5
D gene: TRBD2

CDR3 DNA: TGCAGTGCTAGGCAGGGGAAAGGCTACGAGCAGTACTTC
CDR3 protein: CSARQGKGYEQYF
CDR3 length: 13
clone size: -
V gene: TRBV20-1
J gene: TRBJ2-7
D gene: -

CDR3 DNA: TGTGCCAGCAGTTTAGGGGACACGCGTACGCAGTATTTT
CDR3 protein: CASSLGDTRTQYF
CDR3 length: 13
clone size: few
V gene: TRBV12-3/TRBV12-4
J gene: TRBJ2-3
D gene: -

CDR3 DNA: TGTGCCAGCAGCACCTTGACTAGCGGGAGATACAATGAGCAGTTCTTC
CDR3 protein: CASSTLTSGRYNEQFF
CDR3 length: 16
clone size: few
V gene: TRBV7-9
J gene: TRBJ2-1
D gene: TRBD2

CDR3 DNA: TGTGCCAGCAGTTACTCGACATCGTATGGCTACACCTTC
CDR3 protein: CASSYSTSYGYTF
CDR3 length: 13
clone size: few
V gene: TRBV6-5
J gene: TRBJ1-2
D gene: -

CDR3 DNA: TGCAGCGTGGCCAGCGGCGTTGGAACTGAAGCTTTCTTT
CDR3 protein: CSVASGVGTEAFF
CDR3 length: 13
clone size: few
V gene: TRBV29-1
J gene: TRBJ1-1
D gene: -

CDR3 DNA: TGTGCCAGTTCAGGGGGATACTCCTACGAGCAGTACTTC
CDR3 protein: CASSGGYSYEQYF
CDR3 length: 13
clone size: many
V gene: TRBV19
J gene: TRBJ2-7
D gene: TRBD1

CDR3 DNA: TGTGCCAGCAGATTCACAGGGGTCGGCACTGAAGCTTTCTTT
CDR3 protein: CASRFTGVGTEAFF
CDR3 length: 14
clone size: -
V gene: TRBV6-2/TRBV6-3
J gene: TRBJ1-1
D gene: TRBD1

CDR3 DNA: TGCGCCAGCAGCTCGGGGGGGGTGAAGAATGAGCAGTTCTTC
CDR3 protein: CASSSGGVKNEQFF
CDR3 length: 14
clone size: few
V gene: TRBV5-1
J gene: TRBJ2-1
D gene: TRBD2

CDR3 DNA: TGTGCCAGCAGTGAGGGAGGCACCCTCTACGAGCAGTACTTC
CDR3 protein: CASSEGGTLYEQYF
CDR3 length: 14
clone size: -
V gene: TRBV2
J gene: TRBJ2-7
D gene: -

CDR3 DNA: TGTGCCAGCAGTTTACTAGCGGGGGTCACAGATACGCAGTATTTT
CDR3 protein: CASSLLAGVTDTQYF
CDR3 length: 15
clone size: many
V gene: TRBV12-3/TRBV12-4
J gene: TRBJ2-3
D gene: TRBD2

CDR3 DNA: TGCGCCAGCAGCCAACGGAGCGGGGGGGCGGATGAGCAGTTCTTC
CDR3 protein: CASSQRSGGADEQFF
CDR3 length: 15
clone size: -
V gene: TRBV4-1
J gene: TRBJ2-1
D gene: TRBD2

CDR3 DNA: TGCGCCAGCAGCTCCCGATGGGGTCAGGAGACCCAGTACTTC
CDR3 protein: CASSSRWGQETQYF
CDR3 length: 14
clone size: -
V gene: TRBV5-1
J gene: TRBJ2-5
D gene: -

CDR3 DNA: TGCGCCAGCAGTGACAGGGGGCTTGGAAACACCATATATTTT
CDR3 protein: CASSDRGLGNTIYF
CDR3 length: 14
clone size: -
V gene: TRBV4-1
J gene: TRBJ1-3
D gene: TRBD1

CDR3 DNA: TGTGCCAGCTCACCACCCCGGACAGGGCCTAGCTACGAGCAGTACTTC
CDR3 protein: CASSPPRTGPSYEQYF
CDR3 length: 16
clone size: -
V gene: TRBV18
J gene: TRBJ2-7
D gene: TRBD1

CDR3 DNA: TGTGCCAGCAGCCATGGGGACAGAGCCTACGAGCAGTACTTC
CDR3 protein: CASSHGDRAYEQYF
CDR3 length: 14
clone size: -
V gene: TRBV14
J gene: TRBJ2-7
D gene: TRBD1

CDR3 DNA: TGTGCCAGCAGTTTGATCCGAGCACGGGGGGCCGAGACGAAGACCCAGTACTTC
CDR3 protein: CASSLIRARGAETKTQYF
CDR3 length: 18
clone size: -
V gene: TRBV12-3/TRBV12-4
J gene: TRBJ2-5
D gene: -

CDR3 DNA: TGCAGCGTTGGGAAGGGGGGATCCTACGAGCAGTACTTC
CDR3 protein: CSVGKGGSYEQYF
CDR3 length: 13
clone size: -
V gene: TRBV29-1
J gene: TRBJ2-7
D gene: -

CDR3 DNA: TGCGCCAGCAGCCATGTACAGGCAATGAACACTGAAGCTTTCTTT
CDR3 protein: CASSHVQAMNTEAFF
CDR3 length: 15
clone size: -
V gene: TRBV4-1
J gene: TRBJ1-1
D gene: -

CDR3 DNA: TGTGCCAGCAGTTTGGATCGGGGGCAGTACTTC
CDR3 protein: CASSLDRGQYF
CDR3 length: 11
clone size: -
V gene: TRBV28
J gene: TRBJ2-7
D gene: -

CDR3 DNA: TGTGCCAGCAGCTTGGGCAGGGGTGCCCTAAATGAAAAACTGTTTTTT
CDR3 protein: CASSLGRGALNEKLFF
CDR3 length: 16
clone size: -
V gene: TRBV7-2
J gene: TRBJ1-4
D gene: -

CDR3 DNA: TGTGCCAGCAGCATCGGCGTAGTAGGCGGGGAGCTGTTTTTT
CDR3 protein: CASSIGVVGGELFF
CDR3 length: 14
clone size: -
V gene: TRBV7-9
J gene: TRBJ2-2
D gene: -